This record covers a single TCR beta chain. Its cognate antigen has yet to be identified. No base quality values were provided; no much bigger clone lies one nucleotide off. The library was produced with the immunoSEQ multiplex PCR assay. Turning to the authors' computational methods: A statistical classification framework was built to diagnose cytomegalovirus status from the catalog of TCR beta chain sequences. TCRdb took over this immuneACCESS table, retaining in-frame rearrangements with V and J assigned. Such tables are incomplete; in checked studies, under half of the missing clones stem from an unresolved V gene, and the remainder is unexplained. D and trimming were read from the DNA, whereas the V and J calls and clone size are those reported in that table. This sample lists 120,000 or so clones; around 90% were detected once. 1.5% to 2% of the sample is held by the ten biggest clonotypes.

This specimen belongs to a study of cytomegalovirus exposure and HLA in healthy donors (TCRdb year 2017). A note on the overall study: The 500 to 800 repertoires of the first cohort and the 110 or so validation repertoires were produced on the same platform, according to a later analysis. To predict cytomegalovirus infection status, the study combined high-throughput TCR immunosequencing, statistical association of individual TCRs with disease status, and machine learning. The study aimed to test whether signatures of past pathogen exposure could be identified by cataloging public T cell receptors. In addition to the first cohort of 666 subjects, a separate validation cohort of under 150 different subjects was used.

The donors belonged to the validation cohort of over a hundred subjects, which was separate from the approximately 610-subject first cohort. The research as a whole found: Of the cluster scores, 90% to 95% were above 0 in a later analysis, which found that TCRs clustered in the first cohort also tended to co-occur in the 120 or so validation repertoires. While some public TCRs were present in many individuals, most TCR sequences turned up only very rarely across donors. Three of the identified cytomegalovirus-associated TCR beta chains were confirmed in vitro to be specific for cytomegalovirus antigens. A total of fewer than 200 TCR beta chains were listed by the study as associated with cytomegalovirus. All 120 or so repertoires were used to score co-occurrence in the validation cohort in a later analysis, because that analysis had no HLA typing for the cohort. The authors suggested that the approach could potentially be extended to other disease states and immunological phenotypes. The classifier was reported to diagnose cytomegalovirus status with high specificity and sensitivity in both the original cohort and the validation cohort.

V is cut by 10 bases and J by 5 bases, and the space between the germline ends is 12 bases. Per the germline V gene (reference sequence), SEHNR is the CDR1 and FQNEAQ is the CDR2. Inclusive of the bounding cysteine and phenylalanine, the CDR3 is 11 residues long. Only the CDR3 DNA stays, 33 bases, in frame from base 1. The sequence links TRBV7-9 to TRBJ2-7; TRBD1 is possibly the D segment (5 matching bases). The TCR was taken from a woman aged 18 to 35 in good health and CMV-seronegative. The sequenced sample was PBMCs. The nucleotide sequence is given as TGTGCCACCCCAGGGCCAAACGAGCAGTACTTC. It is translated as CATPGPNEQYF.